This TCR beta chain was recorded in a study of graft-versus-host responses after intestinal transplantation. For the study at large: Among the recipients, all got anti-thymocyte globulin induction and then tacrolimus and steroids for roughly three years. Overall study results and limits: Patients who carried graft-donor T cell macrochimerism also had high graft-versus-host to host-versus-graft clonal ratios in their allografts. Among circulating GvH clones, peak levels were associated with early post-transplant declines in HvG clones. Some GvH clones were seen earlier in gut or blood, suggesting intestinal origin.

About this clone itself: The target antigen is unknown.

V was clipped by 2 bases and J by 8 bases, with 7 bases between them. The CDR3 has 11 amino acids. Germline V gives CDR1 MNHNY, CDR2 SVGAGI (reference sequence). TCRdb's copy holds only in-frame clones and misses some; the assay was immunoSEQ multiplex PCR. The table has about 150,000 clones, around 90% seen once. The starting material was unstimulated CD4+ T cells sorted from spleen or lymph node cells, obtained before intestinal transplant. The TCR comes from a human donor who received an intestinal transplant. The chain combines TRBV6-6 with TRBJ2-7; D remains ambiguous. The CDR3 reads CASSYKTQQYF. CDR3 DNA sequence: TGTGCCAGCAGTTACAAGACCCAGCAGTACTTC.